These 22 T cell receptor beta chains were sequenced from one sample in a study of T cells in pancreatic ductal adenocarcinoma. Method: immunoSEQ multiplex PCR; TCRdb's copy keeps in-frame clones and lacks some. The repertoire holds roughly 100,000 clones, with about 95% as singletons. Surgery without prior neoadjuvant therapy was the treatment of the selected pancreatic ductal adenocarcinoma patients. The sequenced material came from PBMCs. These receptors all come from a human donor with pancreatic ductal adenocarcinoma.

J is TRBJ2-1 and V is TRBV30, with D possibly being TRBD2 (5 bases). Germline-derived CDR1 and CDR2 are GTSNPN and SVGIG (reference sequence). V gave up 3 bases and J gave up 12 bases, with 12 bases separating them. CDR3 length: 11 residues. The CDR3 sequence: CAWREGMVQFF. The CDR3, as DNA: TGTGCCTGGAGAGAGGGAATGGTGCAGTTCTTC.

This clone occurred once. This chain connects TRBV28 to TRBJ2-7; tentatively, D is TRBD2 (5 bases). Germline CDR1 is MDHEN and CDR2 is SYDVKM. CDR3 size: 11 residues. The germline V and J ends were trimmed by 6 bases and 5 bases, with 8 bases remaining between them. CDR3 sequence reads: CASSLGDEQYF. The CDR3 coding sequence is TGTGCCAGCAGCCTCGGGGACGAGCAGTACTTC.

V usage is TRBV6-1 and J usage is TRBJ2-3; the match to TRBD2 covers 8 bases. Germline CDR1 MNHNS, CDR2 SASEGT. Trimming took 5 bases from V and 0 from J; bases not matched to a gene: 4. The CDR3 consists of 15 residues. As DNA, the CDR3 is TGTGCCAGCAGTTTACTAGCGGCTAGCACAGATACGCAGTATTTT. Its translation is CASSLLAASTDTQYF.

This chain joins TRBV18 and TRBJ2-3; 9 bases align to TRBD2. Germline V CDR1 and CDR2: KGHSH, LQKENI. The CDR3 loop spans 16 amino acids. The J segment lost 2 bases and the V segment lost 0 bases, leaving 3 bases of the junction unmatched. The CDR3 DNA sequence: TGTGCCAGCTCACCACCGCGACTAGCGGCCACAGATACGCAGTATTTT. Translation: CASSPPRLAATDTQYF.

The V call is TRBV2, the J call TRBJ2-2; no definite D call. Germline V gene data show CDR1 as SNHLY and CDR2 as FYNNEI. The V gene lost 4 bases and the J gene lost 4 bases, with 10 bases spanning the gap. CDR3 length: 14 residues. The CDR3 DNA reads as TGTGCCAGCAGTGGTCAGGTGGTCACCGGGGAGCTGTTTTTT. Its translation is CASSGQVVTGELFF. The full variable domain, with the rest looked up from reference TRBV2 and TRBJ2-2, is EPEVTQTPSHQVTQMGQEVILRCVPISNHLYFYWYRQILGQKVEFLVSFYNNEISEKSEIFDDQFSVERPDGSNFTLKIRSTKLEDSAMYFCASSGQVVTGELFFGEGSRLTVL.

The genes are TRBV4-1 and TRBJ2-2, with a tentative D call TRBD1 (6 bases). CDR3 length equals 15 residues. Trimming took off 1 base at V and 6 bases at J, with 12 bases between the two ends. CDR1 and CDR2 (germline): MGHRA, YSYEKL. The CDR3 nucleotides read TGCGCCAGCAGCCAAGTCGCCAGGGGTGCCGGGGAGCTGTTTTTT. It encodes CASSQVARGAGELFF.

This chain links TRBV4-2 with TRBJ1-1; D remains unclear. Between the trimmed V and J ends, which lost 4 bases and 10 bases, there was a span of 13 bases. Germline V gene sequence: CDR1 LGHNA, CDR2 YNFKEQ. This CDR3 spans 12 amino acids. The CDR3 sequence: CASSRYGDPAFF. The CDR3 coding sequence is TGTGCCAGCAGCCGCTATGGAGATCCAGCTTTCTTT.

In this sample, this clone turned up once. This chain connects TRBV6-5 to TRBJ2-6; maybe TRBD2 (5 bases). V lost 5 bases and J lost 2, with 10 bases in between. Germline V gene data show CDR1 as MNHEY and CDR2 as SVGAGI. CDR3 size: 15 residues. The CDR3, as DNA: TGTGCCAGCAGTCTTCTCGGGGCTGGGGCCAACGTCCTGACTTTC. Translated, it gives CASSLLGAGANVLTF.

In the case of this clone: Other DNA variants within this sample encode the same CDR3. This chain uses TRBV28 with TRBJ2-7; 7 bases are a match to TRBD1. Germline lookup yields CDR1 MDHEN and CDR2 SYDVKM. V shed 5 bases and J 3 bases; nucleotides not matched to a gene: 7. The CDR3 spans 14 residues. CDR3 sequence reads: CASSPGTVNYEQYF. In nucleotides, the CDR3 is TGTGCCAGCAGTCCCGGGACAGTCAACTACGAGCAGTACTTC. The complete variable domain, with remaining parts taken from reference TRBV28 and TRBJ2-7, reads DVKVTQSSRYLVKRTGEKVFLECVQDMDHENMFWYRQDPGLGLRLIYFSYDVKMKEKGDIPEGYSVSREKKERFSLILESASTNQTSMYLCASSPGTVNYEQYFGPGTRLTVT.

CDR3 region: CASSLPHGSPETQYF. The CDR3 DNA reads TGTGCCAGCAGTTTGCCGCATGGCTCCCCAGAGACCCAGTACTTC. The V gene is TRBV28, the J gene TRBJ2-5; unclear D gene. Trimming stripped 3 bases from V and 4 bases from J, with 15 bases between. CDR1 and CDR2 (germline): MDHEN, SYDVKM. This CDR3 has 15 amino acids. Complete variable domain (other parts from reference TRBV28 and TRBJ2-5): DVKVTQSSRYLVKRTGEKVFLECVQDMDHENMFWYRQDPGLGLRLIYFSYDVKMKEKGDIPEGYSVSREKKERFSLILESASTNQTSMYLCASSLPHGSPETQYFGPGTRLLVL.

The chain recombines TRBV19 with TRBJ2-7; a weak D match, TRBD1 (7 bases). The germline V gene has CDR1 LNHDA and CDR2 SQIVND (reference sequence). V was pared by 5 bases and J by 4 bases, with 24 bases between. The CDR3 covers 17 residues. This CDR3 reads CASSSERRDRISYEQYF. CDR3 DNA sequence: TGTGCCAGTAGTTCGGAGAGGAGGGACAGAATTTCATACGAGCAGTACTTC.

The chain has TRBV9 and TRBJ2-1; 7 positions agree with TRBD1. Germline V gives CDR1 SGDLS, CDR2 YYNGEE. This CDR3 is built from 16 residues. V trimming: 3 bases; J trimming: 2 bases; junction bases outside the gene matches: 8. In DNA, the CDR3 is TGTGCCAGCAGCGGCGTCCCCGGGACAGCCTACAATGAGCAGTTCTTC. Encoded protein: CASSGVPGTAYNEQFF. Together with reference TRBV9 and TRBJ2-1, the CDR3 gives the full variable domain: DSGVTQTPKHLITATGQRVTLRCSPRSGDLSVYWYQQSLDQGLQFLIQYYNGEERAKGNILERFSAQQFPDLHSELNLSSLELGDSALYFCASSGVPGTAYNEQFFGPGTRLTVL.

This clone appeared a few times. The chain links TRBV5-4 to TRBJ2-6, with 12 bases aligning to TRBD1. There are 18 residues in the CDR3. The V segment lost 5 bases and the J segment 3 bases; nucleotides outside the gene matches: 9. Per germline, CDR1 SGHNT and CDR2 YYREEE (reference sequence). The CDR3 spells CASSSGTGGVLGANVLTF. In DNA form, the CDR3 reads TGTGCCAGCAGTTCCGGGACAGGGGGCGTCCTTGGGGCCAACGTCCTGACTTTC.

This sequence joins TRBV7-9 and TRBJ2-1; TRBD2 might be the D (5 bases). The CDR3 has 13 residues. Germline CDR1 and CDR2: SEHNR and FQNEAQ (reference sequence). V lost 4 bases to trimming and J lost 4 bases, with 8 bases between them. The CDR3 nucleotides read TGTGCCAGCAGCTCCGGAGGTTACAATGAGCAGTTCTTC. Encoded protein: CASSSGGYNEQFF. The full variable domain, completed using reference TRBV7-9 and TRBJ2-1, is DTGVSQNPRHKITKRGQNVTFRCDPISEHNRLYWYRQTLGQGPEFLTYFQNEAQLEKSRLLSDRFSAERPKGSFSTLEIQRTEQGDSAMYLCASSSGGYNEQFFGPGTRLTVL.

This clone was recorded once. DNA of the CDR3: TGTGCCAGCAGTAGGACAGGGGCCGAAGAGACCCAGTACTTC. It specifies CASSRTGAEETQYF. This chain connects TRBV2 to TRBJ2-5; 9 bases line up with TRBD1. Germline loops: CDR1 SNHLY, CDR2 FYNNEI. Trimming took 5 bases from V and 3 from J; bases not matched to a gene: 4. CDR3 length: 14 residues.

V usage is TRBV30 and J usage is TRBJ2-7; TRBD1 matches 7 bases. Trimming cost V 1 base and J 2 bases; bases outside gene matches: 2. The CDR3 has 13 residues. In germline, CDR1 is GTSNPN, CDR2 SVGIG (reference sequence). The CDR3 bases are TGTGCCTGGAGTGACAGGGGCGCCTACGAGCAGTACTTC. Amino acids: CAWSDRGAYEQYF.

The chain has TRBV5-1 and TRBJ2-7, with 9 nucleotides matching TRBD2. Trimming removed 3 bases from V and 0 bases from J; junction bases left unmatched: 16. CDR3 length: 19 residues. Germline V CDR1 and CDR2: SGHRS, YFSETQ. The CDR3 DNA reads TGCGCCAGCAGCTCACCAACAACTAGCGGGCAATTTTCCTCCTACGAGCAGTACTTC. It is translated as CASSSPTTSGQFSSYEQYF.

J is TRBJ1-2 and V is TRBV28, with D unresolved. V was cut by 4 bases and J by 2 bases, with 5 bases left in between. CDR1 and CDR2 from the germline V gene are MDHEN and SYDVKM. The CDR3 has 12 amino acids. CDR3 sequence (DNA): TGTGCCAGCAGTTGGCAGAACTATGGCTACACCTTC. Amino acids: CASSWQNYGYTF.

The rearrangement links TRBV19 to TRBJ1-5, with 7 bases identical to TRBD1. This CDR3 has 19 amino acids. The germline CDR1 and CDR2 sequences are LNHDA and SQIVND (reference sequence). Germline trimming cut 4 bases from V and 0 bases from J; bases unmatched to any gene: 15. Here the CDR3 reads CASSKTGTAGPYSNQPQHF. CDR3 DNA sequence: TGTGCCAGTAGTAAAACCGGGACAGCCGGCCCTTATAGCAATCAGCCCCAGCATTTT.

On this clone itself: Other DNA sequences in this specimen translate into the identical CDR3. The chain employs TRBV28 and TRBJ2-7, with a weak D call TRBD2 (5 bases). The V end was cut by 7 bases, the J end by 0 bases, with 7 bases between. Germline V gives CDR1 MDHEN, CDR2 SYDVKM. The CDR3 contains 12 residues. The CDR3 loop is CASTTSSYEQYF. The CDR3 DNA reads TGTGCCAGCACAACTAGCTCCTACGAGCAGTACTTC.

This clone was counted a few times. The J gene is TRBJ1-1, the V gene TRBV6-5; D uncertain. Trimming removed 5 bases at V and 0 bases at J, with 13 bases between. This CDR3 spans 15 amino acids. CDR1 is MNHEY, CDR2 SVGAGI, per germline. The DNA for the CDR3 is TGTGCCAGCAGTCGCCTTTCAATAGTGAACACTGAAGCTTTCTTT. This gives the protein CASSRLSIVNTEAFF.

The CDR3 DNA reads as TGCAGCGTTGAAAGTTCGGGAGGAAAACTGTTTTTT. It is translated as CSVESSGGKLFF. V usage is TRBV29-1 and J usage is TRBJ1-4, with no clear D. Deletions cut 2 bases from V and 10 bases from J, with 11 bases between. From germline, CDR1 is SQVTM and CDR2 ANQGSEA. The CDR3 length is 12 residues.